What follows are 15 T cell receptor beta chains derived from one specimen sequenced in a study of control samples from healthy donors and cancer patients. Libraries were prepared by immunoSEQ multiplex PCR; TCRdb keeps only in-frame clonotypes and omits some of them. Found here are some 160,000 clones, roughly 92% of them singletons; the top ten hold 0.68%. Sequenced sample: blood. The origin of the receptors is a young woman in good health.

The V call is TRBV18, the J call TRBJ2-1; no reliable D call. The CDR3 spans 12 residues. Deletions cut 3 bases from V and 3 bases from J, with 3 bases between. The germline V gene has CDR1 KGHSH and CDR2 LQKENI. The CDR3, as DNA: TGTGCCAGCTCACCGCGCTACAATGAGCAGTTCTTC. Translating it yields CASSPRYNEQFF.

This clone appeared a single time. The chain combines TRBV19 with TRBJ2-3; the D is unclear. The CDR3 has 14 residues. V was clipped by 5 bases and J by 6 bases, with 15 bases between them. Per germline, CDR1 LNHDA and CDR2 SQIVND (reference sequence). CDR3 sequence (DNA): TGTGCCAGTAGTTTGGGTAAAGGGCGGGATACGCAGTATTTT. Amino acids: CASSLGKGRDTQYF.

V is TRBV30 and J is TRBJ2-1; possibly TRBD1 or TRBD2 for D (5 bases each). V lost 2 bases, J lost 9 bases, and 17 bases lay in between. The CDR3 extends over 14 amino acids. Germline V lookup: CDR1 GTSNPN, CDR2 SVGIG (reference sequence). The CDR3 sequence: CAWSKGATSGEQFF. Written as DNA, the CDR3 is TGTGCCTGGAGTAAAGGGGCGACAAGCGGTGAGCAGTTCTTC.

The chain couples TRBV9 to TRBJ2-1; 9 bases agree with TRBD2. The CDR3 sequence is 16 residues long. Germline V CDR1 and CDR2: SGDLS, YYNGEE. The trim removed 3 bases at V and 5 bases at J, leaving 9 bases unmatched. This CDR3 is CASSAQTSGVDNEQFF. In DNA form, the CDR3 reads TGTGCCAGCAGCGCACAGACTAGCGGAGTAGACAATGAGCAGTTCTTC.

The chain links TRBV20-1 to TRBJ2-1; 7 positions match TRBD2. The V segment lost 3 bases and the J segment 5 bases; nucleotides outside the gene matches: 7. CDR1 is DFQATT, CDR2 SNEGSKA, per germline (reference sequence). The CDR3 loop spans 14 amino acids. Here the CDR3 reads CSASGTTKHNEQFF. As DNA, the CDR3 is TGCAGTGCTAGTGGGACTACCAAACACAATGAGCAGTTCTTC.

This clone was detected only a few times. V gene TRBV14 combines with J gene TRBJ1-6; the match to TRBD1 covers 9 bases. The CDR3 is 15 residues long. CDR1 and CDR2 from the germline V gene are SGHDN and FVKESK. The junction had 6 bases not matched to a gene; V was cut back by 4 bases and J by 8 bases. This chain's CDR3 is CASSPGQGIYSPLHF. CDR3 bases: TGTGCCAGCAGCCCCGGACAGGGGATTTATTCACCCCTCCACTTT.

The V call is TRBV30, the J call TRBJ2-5, with TRBD1 matching over 9 bases. Trimming at V came to 5 bases and at J to 9 bases, leaving 7 bases not matched to a gene. Germline V lookup: CDR1 GTSNPN, CDR2 SVGIG (reference sequence). The CDR3 totals 12 residues. CDR3 sequence: CAWGGDRESQYF. CDR3 coding DNA: TGTGCCTGGGGCGGGGACAGGGAGTCCCAGTACTTC.

The rearrangement joins TRBV4-1 to TRBJ2-7, with TRBD2 matching 16 bases. Per the germline V gene, CDR1 is MGHRA and CDR2 is YSYEKL. V shed 1 base and J 7 bases; nucleotides not matched to a gene: 10. This CDR3 is 18 amino acids long. The CDR3 spells CASSQVGTSGRASGEQYF. As DNA, the CDR3 is TGCGCCAGCAGCCAAGTGGGGACTAGCGGGAGGGCCTCGGGGGAGCAGTACTTC.

V and J are TRBV28 and TRBJ1-4, with D perhaps TRBD1 (5 bases). The CDR3 length is 14 residues. The V gene lost 3 bases and the J gene lost 13 bases, with 18 bases spanning the gap. CDR1 MDHEN and CDR2 SYDVKM come from the germline V gene. In nucleotides, the CDR3 is TGTGCCAGCAGTTTTCCCGGGGCCGGTGAAGGACTGTTTTTT. Its protein product is CASSFPGAGEGLFF.

The chain uses TRBV3-1 (or the pseudogene TRBV3-2) and TRBJ2-3, with 8 bases identical to TRBD2. The CDR3 spans 13 residues. Per the germline V gene, CDR1 is LGHDT and CDR2 is YNNKEL (reference sequence). V was clipped by 1 base and J by 11 bases; unmatched bases: 5. In DNA, the CDR3 is TGTGCCAGCAGCCAAGCCGGACTAGCTGGGCAGTATTTT. It codes for CASSQAGLAGQYF.

The chain links TRBV7-2 to TRBJ2-7; D gene ambiguous. V lost 1 base, J lost 11 bases, and 18 bases lay in between. Germline-derived CDR1 and CDR2 are SGHTA and FQGNSA. CDR3 length: 14 amino acids. CDR3 region: CASSLGRPPQPKYF. The CDR3 nucleotides are TGTGCCAGCAGCTTAGGAAGACCCCCCCAGCCGAAGTACTTC.

The chain combines TRBV2 with TRBJ2-7; 7 bases line up with TRBD2. The germline V gene encodes CDR1 SNHLY and CDR2 FYNNEI. This CDR3 has 14 amino acids. With 6 bases clipped from V and 2 bases from J, the junction kept 7 bases outside the gene matches. The CDR3 DNA reads TGTGCCAGCAGGACACCTAGCGGAGCCTACGAGCAGTACTTC. It encodes CASRTPSGAYEQYF.

The chain joins TRBV27 to TRBJ2-1; 16 bases match TRBD2. V lost 3 bases to trimming and J lost 2 bases; unmatched junction nucleotides: 7. CDR1 and CDR2 from the germline V gene are MNHEY and SMNVEV (reference sequence). This CDR3 has 19 amino acids. CDR3 DNA: TGTGCCAGCAGTTTTGGCGCAGGGACTAGCGGGAGGGCCTACAATGAGCAGTTCTTC. Translating gives CASSFGAGTSGRAYNEQFF.

CDR3 bases: TGTGCCAGCTCCCTCGACAGGGGGCGGTCTTTGGATGAGCAGTTCTTC. Translated, it gives CASSLDRGRSLDEQFF. The chain carries TRBV18 and TRBJ2-1, with 10 bases aligning to TRBD1. J gave up 8 bases and V 6 bases, and 13 bases lay outside the gene matches. CDR3 length: 16 residues. The germline CDR1 and CDR2 sequences are KGHSH and LQKENI.

The CDR3 DNA reads TGTGCCAGCAGCTCCGGGACAGGACGCTACAATGAGCAGTTCTTC. Protein: CASSSGTGRYNEQFF. This sequence joins TRBV5-8 and TRBJ2-1, with 8 bases identical to TRBD1. Germline CDR1 reads SGHTS; CDR2 reads YDEGEE. The CDR3 extends over 15 amino acids. The V gene end was trimmed by 3 bases and the J gene end by 3 bases; junction bases not matched to a gene: 5.